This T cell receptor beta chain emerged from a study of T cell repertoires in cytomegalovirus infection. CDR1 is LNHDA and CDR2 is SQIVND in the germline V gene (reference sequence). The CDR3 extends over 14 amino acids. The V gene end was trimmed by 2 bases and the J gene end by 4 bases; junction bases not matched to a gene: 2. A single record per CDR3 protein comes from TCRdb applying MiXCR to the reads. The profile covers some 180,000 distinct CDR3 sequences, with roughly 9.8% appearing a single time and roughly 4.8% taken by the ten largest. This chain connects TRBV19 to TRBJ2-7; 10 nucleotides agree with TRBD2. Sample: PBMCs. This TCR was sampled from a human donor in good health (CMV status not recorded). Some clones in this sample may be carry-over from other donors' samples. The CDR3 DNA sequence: TGTGCCAGTAGTATACTAGCGGGAGAGTACGAGCAGTACTTC. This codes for CASSILAGEYEQYF.